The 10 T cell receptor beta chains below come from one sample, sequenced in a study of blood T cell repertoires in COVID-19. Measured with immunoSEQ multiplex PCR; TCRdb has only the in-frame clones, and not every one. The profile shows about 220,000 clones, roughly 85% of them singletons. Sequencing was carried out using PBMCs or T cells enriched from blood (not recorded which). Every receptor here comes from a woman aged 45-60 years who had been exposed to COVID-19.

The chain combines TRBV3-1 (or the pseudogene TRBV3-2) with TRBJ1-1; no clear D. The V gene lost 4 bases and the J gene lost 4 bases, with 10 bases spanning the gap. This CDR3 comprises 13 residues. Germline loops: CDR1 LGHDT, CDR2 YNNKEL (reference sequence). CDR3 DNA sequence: TGTGCCAGCAGCCCTACACTAGGCACTGAAGCTTTCTTT. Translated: CASSPTLGTEAFF.

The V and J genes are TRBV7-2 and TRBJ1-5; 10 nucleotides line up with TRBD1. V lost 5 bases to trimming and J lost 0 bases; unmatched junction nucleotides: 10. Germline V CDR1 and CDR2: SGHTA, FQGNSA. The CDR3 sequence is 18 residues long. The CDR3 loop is CASSPSGQGGYSNQPQHF. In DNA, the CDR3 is TGTGCCAGCAGCCCCTCTGGACAGGGGGGATATAGCAATCAGCCCCAGCATTTT.

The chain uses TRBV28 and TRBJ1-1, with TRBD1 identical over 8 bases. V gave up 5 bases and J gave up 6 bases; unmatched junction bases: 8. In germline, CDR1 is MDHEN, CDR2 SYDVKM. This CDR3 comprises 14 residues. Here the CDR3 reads CASSGQGRFAEAFF. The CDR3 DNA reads TGTGCCAGCAGTGGACAGGGTCGTTTCGCTGAAGCTTTCTTT.

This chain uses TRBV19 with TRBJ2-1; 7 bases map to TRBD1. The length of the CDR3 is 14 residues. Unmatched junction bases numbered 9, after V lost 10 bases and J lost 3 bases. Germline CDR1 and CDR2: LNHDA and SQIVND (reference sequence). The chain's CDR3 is CATARTGYYNEQFF. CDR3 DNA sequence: TGTGCCACCGCCAGGACAGGATACTACAATGAGCAGTTCTTC. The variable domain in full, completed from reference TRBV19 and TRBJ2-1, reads DGGITQSPKYLFRKEGQNVTLSCEQNLNHDAMYWYRQDPGQGLRLIYYSQIVNDFQKGDIAEGYSVSREKKESFPLTVTSAQKNPTAFYLCATARTGYYNEQFFGPGTRLTVL.

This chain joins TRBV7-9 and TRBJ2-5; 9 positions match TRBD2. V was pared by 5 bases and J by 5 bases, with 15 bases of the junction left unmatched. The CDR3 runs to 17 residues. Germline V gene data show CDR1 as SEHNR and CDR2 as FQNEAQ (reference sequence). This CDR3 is CASSQPSGEYPGETQYF. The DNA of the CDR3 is TGTGCCAGCAGCCAACCTAGCGGGGAGTATCCTGGGGAGACCCAGTACTTC.

CDR3 loop: CASSATSGGEETQYF. In nucleotides, the CDR3 is TGTGCCAGTAGTGCGACTAGCGGGGGGGAAGAGACCCAGTACTTC. The chain carries TRBV19 and TRBJ2-5, with TRBD2 identical over 14 bases. The CDR3 totals 15 residues. Trimming removed 5 bases from V and 3 bases from J; junction bases left unmatched: 2. From germline, CDR1 is LNHDA and CDR2 SQIVND (reference sequence).

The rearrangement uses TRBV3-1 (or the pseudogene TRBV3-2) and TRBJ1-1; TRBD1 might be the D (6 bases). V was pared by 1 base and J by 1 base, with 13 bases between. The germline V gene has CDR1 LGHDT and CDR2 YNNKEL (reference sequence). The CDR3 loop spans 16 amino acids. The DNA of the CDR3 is TGTGCCAGCAGCCAAGGAGGGGGACACCAGAACACTGAAGCTTTCTTT. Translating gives CASSQGGGHQNTEAFF.

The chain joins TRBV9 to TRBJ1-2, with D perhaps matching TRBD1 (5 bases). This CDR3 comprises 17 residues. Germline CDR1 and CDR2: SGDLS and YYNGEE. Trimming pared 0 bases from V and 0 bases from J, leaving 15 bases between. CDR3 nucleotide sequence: TGTGCCAGCAGCGTAGCCGCCACAGGCGTCTCTAACTATGGCTACACCTTC. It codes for CASSVAATGVSNYGYTF.

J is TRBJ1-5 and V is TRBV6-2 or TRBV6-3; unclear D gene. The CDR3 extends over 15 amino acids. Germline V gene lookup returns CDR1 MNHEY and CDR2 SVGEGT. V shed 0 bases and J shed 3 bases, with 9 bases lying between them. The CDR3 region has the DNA TGTGCCAGCAGTTACTCGAGAAGTACCAATCAGCCCCAGCATTTT. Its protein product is CASSYSRSTNQPQHF.

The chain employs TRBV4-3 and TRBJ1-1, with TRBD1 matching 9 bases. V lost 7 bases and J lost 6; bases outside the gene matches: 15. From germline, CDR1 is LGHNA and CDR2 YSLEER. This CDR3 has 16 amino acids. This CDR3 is CASTATGGQGPSEAFF. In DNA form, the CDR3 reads TGCGCCAGCACAGCCACAGGGGGACAGGGCCCCTCTGAAGCTTTCTTT.